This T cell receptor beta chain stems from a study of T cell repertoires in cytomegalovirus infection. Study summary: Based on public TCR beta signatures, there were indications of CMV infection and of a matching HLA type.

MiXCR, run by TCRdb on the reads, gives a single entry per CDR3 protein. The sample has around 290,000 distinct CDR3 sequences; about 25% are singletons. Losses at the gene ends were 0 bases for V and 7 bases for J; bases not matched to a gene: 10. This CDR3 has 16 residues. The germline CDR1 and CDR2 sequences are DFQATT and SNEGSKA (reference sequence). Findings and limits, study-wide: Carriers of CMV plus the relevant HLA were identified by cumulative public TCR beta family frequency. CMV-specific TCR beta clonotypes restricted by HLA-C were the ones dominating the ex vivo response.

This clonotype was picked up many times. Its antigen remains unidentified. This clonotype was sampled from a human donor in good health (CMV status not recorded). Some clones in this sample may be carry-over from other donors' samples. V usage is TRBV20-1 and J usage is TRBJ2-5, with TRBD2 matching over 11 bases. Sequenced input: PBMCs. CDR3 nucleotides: TGCAGTGCTAGAGATGCAGGGACTAGCGGCGATGGGACCCAGTACTTC. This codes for CSARDAGTSGDGTQYF.